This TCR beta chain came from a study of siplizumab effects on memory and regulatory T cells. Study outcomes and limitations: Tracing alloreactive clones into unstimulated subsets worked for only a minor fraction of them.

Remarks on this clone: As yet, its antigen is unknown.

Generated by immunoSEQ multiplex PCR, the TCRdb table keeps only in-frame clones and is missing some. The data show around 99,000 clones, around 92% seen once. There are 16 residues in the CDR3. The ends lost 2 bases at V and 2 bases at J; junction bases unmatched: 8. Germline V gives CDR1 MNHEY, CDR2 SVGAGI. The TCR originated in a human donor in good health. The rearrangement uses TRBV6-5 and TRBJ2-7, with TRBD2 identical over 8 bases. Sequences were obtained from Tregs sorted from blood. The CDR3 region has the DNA TGTGCCAGCAGTTACGCGTCTGGCGGGGGGACCTACGAGCAGTACTTC. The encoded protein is CASSYASGGGTYEQYF.